The present T cell receptor (beta chain) was sequenced within a study of CD8+ T cells in alopecia areata. Study background: Patients remained on tofacitinib for 6 to 18 months and then went 6 months without it.

For this clone: The antigen remains undetermined.

The V end lost 6 bases, the J end lost 4 bases, and 2 bases lay between the germline ends. Germline loops: CDR1 MGHDK, CDR2 SYGVNS. CDR3 size: 10 residues. Reverse transcribed after extraction, RNA yielded cDNA as the sequencing template. Clones were sequenced by immunoSEQ multiplex PCR, and TCRdb holds only the in-frame ones, with some missing. The sample lists approximately 180,000 clones; around 50% were seen once. Study-wide results and limits: Normal scalp showed lower clonality than lesional scalp, especially alopecia totalis/universalis.

The chain uses TRBV25-1 and TRBJ2-3; no clear D. This TCR was recovered from a human donor with alopecia areata. The specimen comprised CD4+ T cells sorted from blood, sampled at week 0. CDR3 in DNA: TGTGCCAGCAGGGCAGATACGCAGTATTTT. Protein sequence: CASRADTQYF.